Reported below is one T cell receptor (beta chain). Its target is not known. TCRdb's table, derived via immunoSEQ multiplex PCR, lists solely in-frame clones and lacks some. The data show 99,000 or so clones, about 90% seen once. The source of the sample is a study of T cell responses to AZD1222 COVID-19 vaccine. General study points: Baseline seropositivity occurred in only a handful of AZD1222 recipients. Per reports, nearly half of all spike-specific TCRs target regions that are unmutated in variants. Repertoire sampling was restricted to post-peak T cell response timepoints. Clonal diversity may have been underestimated in mostly white British donors.

The CDR3 covers 14 residues. J was trimmed by 5 bases and V by 4 bases; bases with no gene match: 5. Germline V gene sequence: CDR1 KGHSH, CDR2 LQKENI. The clonotype originates from an adult in good health. Sequencing was performed on peripheral blood, taken on day 0 of AZD1222 vaccination. V is TRBV18 and J is TRBJ2-7; 10 nucleotides match TRBD1. CDR3 sequence: CASSQMDRGNEQYF. The CDR3 nucleotides are TGTGCCAGCTCACAAATGGACAGGGGGAACGAGCAGTACTTC.